This TCR beta chain was identified in a study of T cells after yellow fever vaccination. Synthesis of TCR cDNA relied on 5'RACE template switching, which attached a universal primer site and UMIs. Each CDR3 protein is one row after TCRdb ran MiXCR on the 5' RACE reads. This table has about 580,000 distinct CDR3 sequences, roughly a sixth appearing once. There are a few counts of this clonotype. Deletions cut 5 bases from V and 1 base from J, with 18 bases between. CDR3 length equals 16 residues. The germline gives CDR1 SEHNR, CDR2 FQNEAQ (reference sequence). This specimen consisted of PBMCs, obtained 5 to 6 days after the first yellow fever vaccination. The receptor was derived from a young man who received the YFV17D yellow fever vaccine. The chain recombines TRBV7-9 with TRBJ2-7; D tentatively fits TRBD1 or TRBD2 (7 bases each). Here the CDR3 reads CASSRDQGGRSYEQYV. DNA for the CDR3: TGTGCCAGCAGCCGTGATCAGGGGGGGAGGTCCTACGAGCAGTACGTC.